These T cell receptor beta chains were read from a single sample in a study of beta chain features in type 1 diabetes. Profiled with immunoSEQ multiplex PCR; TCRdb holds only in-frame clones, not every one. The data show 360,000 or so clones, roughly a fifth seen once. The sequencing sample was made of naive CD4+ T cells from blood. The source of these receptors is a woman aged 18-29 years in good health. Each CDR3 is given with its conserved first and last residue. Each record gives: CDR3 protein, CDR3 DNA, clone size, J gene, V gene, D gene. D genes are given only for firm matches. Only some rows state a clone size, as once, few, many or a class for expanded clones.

cdr3_aa: CASQSKGIAVLAKNIQYF; cdr3_nt: TGCGCCAGTCAGAGCAAGGGGATCGCCGTTCTGGCCAAAAACATTCAGTACTTC; clone_size: -; j_call: TRBJ2-4; v_call: TRBV23-1; d_call: -
cdr3_aa: CASSLDLSGSGNEQFF; cdr3_nt: TGTGCCAGCAGCTTGGATCTTAGCGGGAGTGGCAATGAGCAGTTCTTC; clone_size: few; j_call: TRBJ2-1; v_call: TRBV5-5; d_call: TRBD2
cdr3_aa: CASSREGTVPYEQYF; cdr3_nt: TGTGCCAGCAGTCGCGAAGGGACTGTACCCTACGAGCAGTACTTC; clone_size: few; j_call: TRBJ2-7; v_call: TRBV6-5; d_call: -
cdr3_aa: CASSLVGASYNEQFF; cdr3_nt: TGTGCCAGCAGCTTAGTAGGGGCCTCCTACAATGAGCAGTTCTTC; clone_size: few; j_call: TRBJ2-1; v_call: TRBV7-2; d_call: -
cdr3_aa: CASSQFNRAGANVLTF; cdr3_nt: TGTGCCAGCAGCCAATTCAACAGGGCTGGGGCCAACGTCCTGACTTTC; clone_size: -; j_call: TRBJ2-6; v_call: TRBV14; d_call: -
cdr3_aa: CASSPGTAGNTIYF; cdr3_nt: TGTGCCAGCTCGCCCGGGACAGCGGGAAACACCATATATTTT; clone_size: -; j_call: TRBJ1-3; v_call: TRBV18; d_call: TRBD1
cdr3_aa: CAWSVGLATGELFF; cdr3_nt: TGTGCCTGGAGTGTCGGACTAGCTACCGGGGAGCTGTTTTTT; clone_size: -; j_call: TRBJ2-2; v_call: TRBV30; d_call: TRBD2
cdr3_aa: CAASEGVPYTEAFF; cdr3_nt: TGTGCCGCTTCGGAGGGAGTACCGTACACTGAAGCTTTCTTT; clone_size: -; j_call: TRBJ1-1; v_call: TRBV18; d_call: -
cdr3_aa: CAWGRGETQYF; cdr3_nt: TGTGCCTGGGGTAGGGGCGAGACCCAGTACTTC; clone_size: few; j_call: TRBJ2-5; v_call: TRBV30; d_call: -
cdr3_aa: CSVLLAGGKNIQYF; cdr3_nt: TGCAGCGTCCTCTTAGCGGGAGGCAAAAACATTCAGTACTTC; clone_size: -; j_call: TRBJ2-4; v_call: TRBV29-1; d_call: TRBD2
cdr3_aa: CASSTRQVTNTEAFF; cdr3_nt: TGTGCCAGCAGTACCCGACAGGTTACGAACACTGAAGCTTTCTTT; clone_size: -; j_call: TRBJ1-1; v_call: TRBV6-5; d_call: -
cdr3_aa: CASSNGSNTGELFF; cdr3_nt: TGTGCCAGCAGCAACGGGTCGAACACCGGGGAGCTGTTTTTT; clone_size: -; j_call: TRBJ2-2; v_call: TRBV21-1; d_call: -
cdr3_aa: CASNLAADTQYF; cdr3_nt: TGTGCCAGCAATCTGGCCGCAGATACGCAGTATTTT; clone_size: -; j_call: TRBJ2-3; v_call: TRBV2; d_call: -
cdr3_aa: CASSQVSGNTGELFF; cdr3_nt: TGCGCCAGCAGCCAAGTTTCGGGGAACACCGGGGAGCTGTTTTTT; clone_size: -; j_call: TRBJ2-2; v_call: TRBV4-3; d_call: -
cdr3_aa: CASTRDSSQETQYF; cdr3_nt: TGTGCCAGCACCCGGGACTCCTCCCAAGAGACCCAGTACTTC; clone_size: -; j_call: TRBJ2-5; v_call: TRBV11-2; d_call: -
cdr3_aa: CSASRGRDQPQHF; cdr3_nt: TGCAGCGCTAGTAGGGGGCGAGATCAGCCCCAGCATTTT; clone_size: -; j_call: TRBJ1-5; v_call: TRBV29-1; d_call: TRBD1
cdr3_aa: CASSQDPRGGSYNEQFF; cdr3_nt: TGCGCCAGCAGCCAAGACCCGCGGGGGGGCTCCTACAATGAGCAGTTCTTC; clone_size: few; j_call: TRBJ2-1; v_call: TRBV4-3; d_call: TRBD2
cdr3_aa: CATSSGEGGTDTQYF; cdr3_nt: TGTGCCACCAGCAGCGGGGAGGGTGGCACAGATACGCAGTATTTT; clone_size: few; j_call: TRBJ2-3; v_call: TRBV15; d_call: TRBD2
cdr3_aa: CAWTPTGSVYGYTF; cdr3_nt: TGTGCCTGGACCCCAACAGGGTCGGTATACGGCTACACCTTC; clone_size: few; j_call: TRBJ1-2; v_call: TRBV30; d_call: -
cdr3_aa: CASSLASGGAYEQFF; cdr3_nt: TGCGCCAGCAGCTTGGCGAGCGGGGGGGCCTATGAGCAGTTCTTC; clone_size: -; j_call: TRBJ2-1; v_call: TRBV5-1; d_call: TRBD2
cdr3_aa: CASSPTSGGSDTQYF; cdr3_nt: TGTGCCAGCAGCCCGACTAGCGGGGGGTCAGATACGCAGTATTTT; clone_size: -; j_call: TRBJ2-3; v_call: TRBV11-2; d_call: TRBD2
cdr3_aa: CASGPAGQGMVPLHF; cdr3_nt: TGTGCTAGTGGTCCCGCAGGGCAGGGCATGGTGCCCCTCCACTTT; clone_size: few; j_call: TRBJ1-6; v_call: TRBV12-5; d_call: -
cdr3_aa: CSVERRERFYNEQFF; cdr3_nt: TGCAGCGTTGAACGGAGGGAGCGTTTCTACAATGAGCAGTTCTTC; clone_size: -; j_call: TRBJ2-1; v_call: TRBV29-1; d_call: -
cdr3_aa: CASSTTSKDEQYF; cdr3_nt: TGTGCCAGCAGCACAACTAGTAAAGACGAGCAGTACTTC; clone_size: few; j_call: TRBJ2-7; v_call: TRBV7-3; d_call: -
cdr3_aa: CASSSQEQGIGSGYTF; cdr3_nt: TGTGCCAGCAGTTCGCAAGAACAGGGAATCGGTTCTGGCTACACCTTC; clone_size: once; j_call: TRBJ1-2; v_call: TRBV6-6; d_call: -
cdr3_aa: CASSLSGTDYGYTF; cdr3_nt: TGCGCCAGCAGCTTGAGCGGGACGGATTATGGCTACACCTTC; clone_size: -; j_call: TRBJ1-2; v_call: TRBV5-1; d_call: -
cdr3_aa: CASSMVGESIQYF; cdr3_nt: TGTGCCAGTAGTATGGTCGGGGAAAGCATTCAGTACTTC; clone_size: few; j_call: TRBJ2-4; v_call: TRBV19; d_call: -
cdr3_aa: CASKLLAAPQETQYF; cdr3_nt: TGTGCCAGCAAGCTACTAGCGGCACCCCAAGAGACCCAGTACTTC; clone_size: -; j_call: TRBJ2-5; v_call: TRBV2; d_call: TRBD2
cdr3_aa: CASSLDGRGSGEQYF; cdr3_nt: TGCGCCAGCAGCTTGGATGGCAGGGGCTCGGGGGAGCAGTACTTC; clone_size: -; j_call: TRBJ2-7; v_call: TRBV5-1; d_call: -
cdr3_aa: CATSRDQSRTGAEKLFF; cdr3_nt: TGTGCCACCAGCAGAGACCAGTCCCGGACAGGGGCTGAAAAACTGTTTTTT; clone_size: -; j_call: TRBJ1-4; v_call: TRBV15; d_call: TRBD1
cdr3_aa: CSVFAGNTEAFF; cdr3_nt: TGCAGCGTTTTCGCCGGGAACACTGAAGCTTTCTTT; clone_size: few; j_call: TRBJ1-1; v_call: TRBV29-1; d_call: -
cdr3_aa: CASSPRETQYF; cdr3_nt: TGTGCCAGCAGCCCTAGAGAGACCCAGTACTTC; clone_size: few; j_call: TRBJ2-5; v_call: TRBV7-9; d_call: -
cdr3_aa: CASSIRTGGGLPQHF; cdr3_nt: TGTGCCAGTAGTATCCGGACAGGGGGAGGACTGCCCCAGCATTTT; clone_size: -; j_call: TRBJ1-5; v_call: TRBV19; d_call: TRBD1
cdr3_aa: CASSSTSGRGQETQYF; cdr3_nt: TGTGCCAGCAGCTCGACTAGCGGGAGGGGTCAAGAGACCCAGTACTTC; clone_size: few; j_call: TRBJ2-5; v_call: TRBV7-9; d_call: TRBD2
cdr3_aa: CASSVVGQDYNEQFF; cdr3_nt: TGTGCCAGCAGCGTAGTGGGGCAGGATTACAATGAGCAGTTCTTC; clone_size: -; j_call: TRBJ2-1; v_call: TRBV9; d_call: -
cdr3_aa: CASSRTEEQYF; cdr3_nt: TGTGCCAGCAGCCGGACAGAGGAGCAGTACTTC; clone_size: -; j_call: TRBJ2-7; v_call: TRBV7-9; d_call: -
cdr3_aa: CSGELAGELFF; cdr3_nt: TGCAGCGGAGAGTTGGCCGGGGAGCTGTTTTTT; clone_size: -; j_call: TRBJ2-2; v_call: TRBV29-1; d_call: -
cdr3_aa: CASSSSPGLATTYEQYF; cdr3_nt: TGTGCCAGCAGCAGTTCACCGGGACTAGCGACTACCTACGAGCAGTACTTC; clone_size: -; j_call: TRBJ2-7; v_call: TRBV21-1; d_call: -
cdr3_aa: CASSPRPGQGAYEQYF; cdr3_nt: TGTGCCAGCAGCCCCCGCCCGGGACAGGGGGCTTACGAGCAGTACTTC; clone_size: -; j_call: TRBJ2-7; v_call: TRBV11-2; d_call: TRBD1
cdr3_aa: CASSVDQGAYEQYF; cdr3_nt: TGTGCCAGCAGCGTAGACCAGGGGGCCTACGAGCAGTACTTC; clone_size: few; j_call: TRBJ2-7; v_call: TRBV9; d_call: TRBD1
cdr3_aa: CASSFVGVAQYF; cdr3_nt: TGCGCCAGCAGCTTCGTCGGGGTAGCGCAGTACTTC; clone_size: -; j_call: TRBJ2-7; v_call: TRBV5-1; d_call: -
cdr3_aa: CASSSGTGINGYTF; cdr3_nt: TGTGCCAGCAGTTCCGGGACAGGGATAAATGGCTACACCTTC; clone_size: few; j_call: TRBJ1-2; v_call: TRBV6-5; d_call: TRBD1
cdr3_aa: CASSQGTSSTDTQYF; cdr3_nt: TGTGCCAGCAGCCAAGGGACTTCTAGCACAGATACGCAGTATTTT; clone_size: few; j_call: TRBJ2-3; v_call: TRBV5-4; d_call: -
cdr3_aa: CAWSVRSGYGYTF; cdr3_nt: TGTGCCTGGAGTGTACGGTCAGGGTATGGCTACACCTTC; clone_size: -; j_call: TRBJ1-2; v_call: TRBV30; d_call: -
cdr3_aa: CASRQDQETQYF; cdr3_nt: TGTGCCAGCAGGCAGGACCAAGAGACCCAGTACTTC; clone_size: few; j_call: TRBJ2-5; v_call: TRBV5-4; d_call: -
cdr3_aa: CASSYRRGGSYNEQFF; cdr3_nt: TGTGCCAGCAGTTACAGGCGGGGGGGATCCTACAATGAGCAGTTCTTC; clone_size: -; j_call: TRBJ2-1; v_call: TRBV6-6; d_call: TRBD2
cdr3_aa: CASSSAGGGSGYGYTF; cdr3_nt: TGTGCCAGCAGCTCCGCCGGGGGGGGAAGTGGCTATGGCTACACCTTC; clone_size: -; j_call: TRBJ1-2; v_call: TRBV5-6; d_call: -
cdr3_aa: CASSGQTSYYEQYF; cdr3_nt: TGTGCCAGCAGTGGCCAGACTAGCTACTACGAGCAGTACTTC; clone_size: -; j_call: TRBJ2-7; v_call: TRBV25-1; d_call: TRBD2
cdr3_aa: CAWSLGTGGTDTQYF; cdr3_nt: TGTGCCTGGAGTCTCGGGACAGGGGGCACAGATACGCAGTATTTT; clone_size: few; j_call: TRBJ2-3; v_call: TRBV30; d_call: TRBD1
cdr3_aa: CASSFADTQYF; cdr3_nt: TGTGCCAGCAGCTTCGCAGATACGCAGTATTTT; clone_size: -; j_call: TRBJ2-3; v_call: TRBV7-2; d_call: -
cdr3_aa: CSVGTGSTDTQYF; cdr3_nt: TGCAGCGTTGGGACGGGGAGCACAGATACGCAGTATTTT; clone_size: -; j_call: TRBJ2-3; v_call: TRBV29-1; d_call: -
cdr3_aa: CASSLVTGGRVEQFF; cdr3_nt: TGTGCCAGCAGCTTAGTGACGGGGGGGCGGGTTGAGCAGTTCTTC; clone_size: few; j_call: TRBJ2-1; v_call: TRBV7-9; d_call: TRBD2